One and the same sample provided the 2 T cell receptor beta chains below, sequenced in a study of cytomegalovirus exposure and HLA in healthy donors. PCR used 60 Vbeta primers and 13 Jbeta primers. The data were produced by immunoSEQ multiplex PCR, yet TCRdb's version contains in-frame clones alone and is incomplete. The sample shows 200,000 to 250,000 clones, approximately 80% of them seen only once. The specimen was PBMCs. These receptors came from a man aged 40-55 years in good health and CMV-seronegative.

The chain is built from TRBV6-6 and TRBJ2-5; 7 nucleotides align to TRBD2. This CDR3 is 15 amino acids long. Germline trimming cut 6 bases from V and 2 bases from J; bases unmatched to any gene: 9. Germline V CDR1 and CDR2: MNHNY, SVGAGI (reference sequence). This CDR3 is CASSLPGGGQETQYF. The DNA of the CDR3 is TGTGCCAGCAGCCTTCCGGGGGGAGGTCAAGAGACCCAGTACTTC.

The rearrangement joins TRBV19 to TRBJ1-2, with D hard to call. From germline, CDR1 is LNHDA and CDR2 SQIVND (reference sequence). Trimming stripped 1 base from V and 7 bases from J, with 13 bases between. CDR3 length: 14 amino acids. CDR3 nucleotide sequence: TGTGCCAGTAGTATAGGTTCAGGATCGAGTGGCTACACCTTC. Translating gives CASSIGSGSSGYTF.